The sequence of this T cell receptor (beta chain) was determined in a study of CD8 T cells in ankylosing spondylitis. Findings and limits, study-wide: Significant enrichment of disease-linked clones was reportedly seen in matched ankylosing spondylitis synovial fluid. Ankylosing spondylitis blood seemed to carry a telltale TCR beta motif made of about 8 highly homologous variants.

Regarding this clonotype: Its target is unknown.

Germline V gene data show CDR1 as SGHVS and CDR2 as FQNEAQ. The CDR3 runs 15 residues. The V segment lost 4 bases and the J segment 5 bases; nucleotides outside the gene matches: 5. TCRdb used MiXCR to reprocess the 5' RACE reads, holding one entry per CDR3 protein. The sample holds some 400,000 distinct CDR3 sequences, 20% to 25% seen once. V and J are TRBV7-8 and TRBJ1-1; 12 nucleotides align to TRBD1. What was sequenced was blood, either unsorted or a sorted T cell fraction (not recorded which). This TCR was recovered from a male donor with ankylosing spondylitis. The CDR3 spells CASSSPGQGATEAFF. The DNA for the CDR3 is TGTGCCAGCAGCTCCCCGGGACAGGGGGCGACTGAAGCTTTCTTT.